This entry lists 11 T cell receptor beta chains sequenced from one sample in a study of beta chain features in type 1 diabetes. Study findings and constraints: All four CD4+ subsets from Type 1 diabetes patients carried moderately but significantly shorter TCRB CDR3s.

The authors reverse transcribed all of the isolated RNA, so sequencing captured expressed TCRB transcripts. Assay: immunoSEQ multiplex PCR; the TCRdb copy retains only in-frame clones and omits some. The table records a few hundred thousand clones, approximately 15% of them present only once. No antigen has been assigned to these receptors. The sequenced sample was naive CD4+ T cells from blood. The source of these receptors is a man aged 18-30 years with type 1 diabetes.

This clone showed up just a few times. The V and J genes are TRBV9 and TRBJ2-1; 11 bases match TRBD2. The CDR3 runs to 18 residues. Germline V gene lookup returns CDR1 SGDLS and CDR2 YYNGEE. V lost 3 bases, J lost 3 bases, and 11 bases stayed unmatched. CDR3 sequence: CASSGTQLGLAGYNEQFF. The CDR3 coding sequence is TGTGCCAGCAGCGGTACCCAATTAGGACTAGCGGGCTACAATGAGCAGTTCTTC.

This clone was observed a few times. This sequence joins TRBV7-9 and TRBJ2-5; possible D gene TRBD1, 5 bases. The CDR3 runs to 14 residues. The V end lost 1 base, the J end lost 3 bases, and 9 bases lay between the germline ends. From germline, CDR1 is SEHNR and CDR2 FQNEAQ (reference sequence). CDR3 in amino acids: CASSLDAGKETQYF. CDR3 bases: TGTGCCAGCAGCTTAGACGCAGGGAAAGAGACCCAGTACTTC. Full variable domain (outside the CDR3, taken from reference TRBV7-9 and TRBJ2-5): DTGVSQNPRHKITKRGQNVTFRCDPISEHNRLYWYRQTLGQGPEFLTYFQNEAQLEKSRLLSDRFSAERPKGSFSTLEIQRTEQGDSAMYLCASSLDAGKETQYFGPGTRLLVL.

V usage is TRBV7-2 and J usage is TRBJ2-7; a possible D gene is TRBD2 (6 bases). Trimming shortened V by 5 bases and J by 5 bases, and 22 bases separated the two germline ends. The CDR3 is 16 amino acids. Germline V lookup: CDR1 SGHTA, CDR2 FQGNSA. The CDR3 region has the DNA TGTGCCAGCAGCCCAAACCAGGGAGGTGGACGGAACGAGCAGTACTTC. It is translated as CASSPNQGGGRNEQYF.

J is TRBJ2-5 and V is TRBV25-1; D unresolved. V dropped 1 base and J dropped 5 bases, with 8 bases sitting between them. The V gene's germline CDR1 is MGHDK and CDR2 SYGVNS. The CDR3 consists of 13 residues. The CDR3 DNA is TGTGCCAGCAGTGAATCGAGTCGCGAGACCCAGTACTTC. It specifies CASSESSRETQYF.

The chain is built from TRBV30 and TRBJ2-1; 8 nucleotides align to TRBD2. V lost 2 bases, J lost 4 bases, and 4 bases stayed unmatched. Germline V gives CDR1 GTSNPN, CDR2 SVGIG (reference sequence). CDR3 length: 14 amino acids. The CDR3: CAWSPPSGYNEQFF. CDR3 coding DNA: TGTGCCTGGAGTCCCCCTAGCGGGTACAATGAGCAGTTCTTC.

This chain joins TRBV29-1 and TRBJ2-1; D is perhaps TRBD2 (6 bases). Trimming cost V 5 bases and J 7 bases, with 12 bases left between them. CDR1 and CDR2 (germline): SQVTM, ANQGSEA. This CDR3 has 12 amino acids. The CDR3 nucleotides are TGCAGCGTTCGGGGGTTCCCGAATGAGCAGTTCTTC. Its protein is CSVRGFPNEQFF.

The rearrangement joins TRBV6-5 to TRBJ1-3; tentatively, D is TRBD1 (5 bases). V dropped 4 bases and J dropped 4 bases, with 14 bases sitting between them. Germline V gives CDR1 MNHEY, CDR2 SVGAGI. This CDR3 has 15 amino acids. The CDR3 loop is CASSSARGSGNTIYF. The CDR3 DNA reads TGTGCCAGCAGTTCGGCGCGGGGCTCGGGAAACACCATATATTTT.

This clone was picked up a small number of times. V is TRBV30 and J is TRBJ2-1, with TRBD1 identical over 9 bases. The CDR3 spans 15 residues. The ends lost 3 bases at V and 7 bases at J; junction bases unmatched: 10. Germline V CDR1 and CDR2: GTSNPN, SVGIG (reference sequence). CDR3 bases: TGTGCCTGGAGCATCGGGACAGGGCATTTGAATGAGCAGTTCTTC. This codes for CAWSIGTGHLNEQFF.

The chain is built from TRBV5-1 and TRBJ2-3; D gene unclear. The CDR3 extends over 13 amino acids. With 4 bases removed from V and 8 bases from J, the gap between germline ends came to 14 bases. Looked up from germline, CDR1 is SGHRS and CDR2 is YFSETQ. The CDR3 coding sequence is TGCGCCAGCAGCCCTACAGAAGCCGCTACGCAGTATTTT. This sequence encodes CASSPTEAATQYF. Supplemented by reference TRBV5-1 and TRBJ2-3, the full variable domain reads KAGVTQTPRYLIKTRGQQVTLSCSPISGHRSVSWYQQTPGQGLQFLFEYFSETQRNKGNFPGRFSGRQFSNSRSEMNVSTLELGDSALYLCASSPTEAATQYFGPGTRLTVL.

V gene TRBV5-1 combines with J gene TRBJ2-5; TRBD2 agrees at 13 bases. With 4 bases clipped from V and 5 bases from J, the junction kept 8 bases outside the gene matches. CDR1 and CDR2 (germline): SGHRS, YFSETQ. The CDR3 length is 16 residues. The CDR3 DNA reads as TGCGCCAGCAGCCCCGGAGGACTAGCGGGGGACGAGACCCAGTACTTC. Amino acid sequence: CASSPGGLAGDETQYF.

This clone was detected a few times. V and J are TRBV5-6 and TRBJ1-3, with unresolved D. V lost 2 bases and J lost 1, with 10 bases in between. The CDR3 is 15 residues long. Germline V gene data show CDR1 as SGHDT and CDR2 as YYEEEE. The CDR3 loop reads CASSLSDFSGNTIYF. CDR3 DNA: TGTGCCAGCAGCTTATCGGACTTTTCTGGAAACACCATATATTTT.